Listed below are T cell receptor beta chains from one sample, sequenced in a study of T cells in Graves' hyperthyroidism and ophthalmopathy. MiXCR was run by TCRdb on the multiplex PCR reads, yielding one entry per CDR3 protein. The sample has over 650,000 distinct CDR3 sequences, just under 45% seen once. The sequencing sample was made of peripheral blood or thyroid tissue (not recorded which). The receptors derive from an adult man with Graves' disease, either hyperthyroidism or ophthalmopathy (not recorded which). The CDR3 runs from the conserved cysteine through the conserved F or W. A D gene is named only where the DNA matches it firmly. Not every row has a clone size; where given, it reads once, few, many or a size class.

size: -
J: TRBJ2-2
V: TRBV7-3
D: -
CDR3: CASSLHPGELFF
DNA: TGTGCCAGCAGCTTACATCCAGGGGAGCTGTTTTTT

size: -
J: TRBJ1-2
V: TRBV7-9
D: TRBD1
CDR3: CASSLRVTEGTAYGYTF
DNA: TGTGCCAGCAGCTTGCGGGTTACGGAAGGGACAGCATATGGCTACACCTTC

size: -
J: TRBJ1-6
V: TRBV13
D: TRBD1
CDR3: CASSYSYRSWDRGGSPLHF
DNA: TGTGCCAGCAGTTACTCTTACCGTTCATGGGACAGGGGGGGTTCACCCCTCCACTTT

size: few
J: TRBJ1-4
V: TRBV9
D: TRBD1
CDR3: CASSHRQGHEKLFF
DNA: TGTGCCAGCAGCCACCGACAGGGACATGAAAAACTGTTTTTT

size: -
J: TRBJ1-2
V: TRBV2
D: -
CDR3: CASSFTVAASYGYTF
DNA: TGTGCCAGCAGTTTTACGGTGGCCGCTAGCTATGGCTACACCTTC

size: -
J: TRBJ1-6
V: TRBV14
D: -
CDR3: CSSSQDKEEGWLSPLHF
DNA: TGTTCCAGCAGCCAAGACAAGGAGGAGGGGTGGCTCTCACCCCTCCACTTT

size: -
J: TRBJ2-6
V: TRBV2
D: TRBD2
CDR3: CASSEILAAFSSGANVLTF
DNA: TGTGCCAGCAGTGAAATACTAGCGGCCTTTAGCTCTGGGGCCAACGTCCTGACTTTC

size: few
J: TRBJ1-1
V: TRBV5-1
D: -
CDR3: CASSSVQGTTEAFF
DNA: TGCGCCAGCAGCTCAGTACAGGGAACGACTGAAGCTTTCTTT

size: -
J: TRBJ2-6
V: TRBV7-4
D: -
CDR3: CASSTRHSGANVLTF
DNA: TGTGCCAGCAGCACACGACACTCTGGGGCCAACGTCCTGACTTTC

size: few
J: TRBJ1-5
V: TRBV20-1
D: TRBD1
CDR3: CSAKQGPDQPQHF
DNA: TGCAGTGCGAAACAGGGGCCCGATCAGCCCCAGCATTTT

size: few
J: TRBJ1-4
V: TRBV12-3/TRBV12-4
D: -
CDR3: CASSRYGHTNEKLFF
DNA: TGTGCCAGCAGTCGGTACGGACATACTAATGAAAAACTGTTTTTT

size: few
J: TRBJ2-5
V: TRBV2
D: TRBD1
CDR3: CASTEDRGRQETQYF
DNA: TGTGCCAGCACCGAAGACAGGGGGCGTCAAGAGACCCAGTACTTC

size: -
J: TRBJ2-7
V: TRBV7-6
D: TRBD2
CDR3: CASSLAMSGVAYEQYF
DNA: TGTGCCAGCAGCTTAGCGATGAGCGGGGTAGCCTACGAGCAGTACTTC

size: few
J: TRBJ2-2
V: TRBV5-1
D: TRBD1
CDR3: CASSLGDRSRDSGELFF
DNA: TGCGCCAGCAGCTTGGGGGACAGGTCGAGAGACTCCGGGGAGCTGTTTTTT

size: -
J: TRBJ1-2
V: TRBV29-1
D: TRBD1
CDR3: CSLTHGQGEDYTF
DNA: TGCAGCTTAACTCACGGACAGGGGGAGGACTACACCTTC

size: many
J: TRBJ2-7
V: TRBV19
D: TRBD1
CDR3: CASSPGTGSYEQYF
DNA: TGTGCCAGCAGCCCCGGGACAGGGAGCTACGAGCAGTACTTC

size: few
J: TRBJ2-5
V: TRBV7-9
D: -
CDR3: CASSLAGAGAPQETQYF
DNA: TGTGCCAGCAGCTTAGCGGGTGCGGGGGCGCCACAAGAGACCCAGTACTTC

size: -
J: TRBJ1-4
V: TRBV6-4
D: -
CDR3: CASSDSAYGSYNEKLFF
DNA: TGTGCCAGCAGTGACTCAGCGTACGGCTCCTATAATGAAAAACTGTTTTTT

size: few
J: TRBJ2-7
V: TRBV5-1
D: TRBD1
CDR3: CASSLAGQGSDEQYF
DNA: TGCGCCAGCAGCTTGGCAGGACAGGGTTCGGACGAGCAGTACTTC

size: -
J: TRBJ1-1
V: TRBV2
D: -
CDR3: CARGGTTFEAFF
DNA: TGTGCCAGGGGAGGGACCACGTTTGAAGCTTTCTTT

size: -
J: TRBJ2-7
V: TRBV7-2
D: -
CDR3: CASSSFQGRGYEQYF
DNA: TGTGCCAGCAGCTCCTTTCAGGGACGGGGCTACGAGCAGTACTTC

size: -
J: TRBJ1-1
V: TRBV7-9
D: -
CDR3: CAVWGNTEAFF
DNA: TGTGCCGTCTGGGGTAACACTGAAGCTTTCTTT

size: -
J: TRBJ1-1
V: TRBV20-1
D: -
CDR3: CSAYRDEAFF
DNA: TGCAGTGCTTACAGGGATGAAGCTTTCTTT

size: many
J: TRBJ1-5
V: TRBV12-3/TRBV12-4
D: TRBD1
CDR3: CASSDRGIGSNQPQHF
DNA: TGTGCCAGCAGTGACAGGGGTATTGGAAGCAATCAGCCCCAGCATTTT

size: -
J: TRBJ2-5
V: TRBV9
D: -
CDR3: CASSVVGTEGETQYF
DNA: TGTGCCAGCAGCGTAGTCGGGACCGAGGGGGAGACCCAGTACTTC